A single sample gave rise to the 27 T cell receptor beta chains below, sequenced in a study of CD8 T cells in Susac syndrome (dated by TCRdb to about 2019). The library was built by means of the immunoSEQ multiplex PCR assay. RNA was extracted with the RNeasy kit and roughly 0.45 to 1 ug was reverse transcribed using random hexamers. TCRdb redid the processing of the public reads, applying fastp at Q25 and MiXCR, and retained in-frame beta chains. Under each unique CDR3 protein, matching rows form one entry showing the most common genes and DNA. This sample comprises roughly 180,000 distinct CDR3 sequences, about 94% of them detected only once. The ten largest clonotypes hold more than 0.1% of the sample. The material sequenced was CD4+ T cells from PBMCs. The receptors here all came from a human donor in good health.

The chain joins TRBV15 to TRBJ2-7, with D maybe TRBD1 (6 bases). The CDR3 covers 12 residues. Germline V lookup: CDR1 LNHNV, CDR2 YYDKDF (reference sequence). The ends were cut back, 3 bases at V and 4 bases at J, with 7 bases in the middle. The CDR3: CATSRGQYEQYF. For the CDR3, the DNA is TGTGCCACCAGCAGGGGACAATACGAGCAGTACTTC.

This rearrangement joins TRBV30 to TRBJ2-1, with TRBD2 matching over 9 bases. Losses at the gene ends were 1 base for V and 11 bases for J; bases not matched to a gene: 3. Looked up from germline, CDR1 is GTSNPN and CDR2 is SVGIG (reference sequence). This CDR3 comprises 12 residues. DNA for the CDR3: TGTGCCTGGAGTGCTAGCGGGATCAAGCAGTTCTTC. Protein: CAWSASGIKQFF.

This sequence joins TRBV4-2 and TRBJ1-2; D call uncertain. V was clipped by 3 bases and J by 2 bases, with 4 bases between them. The CDR3 has 12 residues. Per the germline V gene, CDR1 is LGHNA and CDR2 is YNFKEQ. The CDR3 DNA follows: TGTGCCAGCAGCCATTTGAACTATGGCTACACCTTC. Amino acids: CASSHLNYGYTF.

The V and J genes are TRBV30 and TRBJ2-2; TRBD1 or TRBD2 may be the D gene (5 bases each). CDR3 size: 15 residues. CDR1 is GTSNPN, CDR2 SVGIG, per germline (reference sequence). Trimming removed 2 bases at V and 2 bases at J, with 12 bases between. The CDR3 region is CAWSLGVLNTGELFF. CDR3 sequence (DNA): TGTGCCTGGAGTTTGGGGGTTCTTAACACCGGGGAGCTGTTTTTT.

The V call is TRBV28, the J call TRBJ1-1; 7 nucleotides agree with TRBD1. The length of the CDR3 is 15 residues. J gave up 3 bases and V 5 bases, and 9 bases lay outside the gene matches. Germline CDR1 MDHEN, CDR2 SYDVKM. CDR3 loop: CASSPRQGQYTEAFF. The CDR3 nucleotides are TGTGCCAGCAGTCCCCGACAGGGCCAGTACACTGAAGCTTTCTTT.

This clonotype has only one observation. The chain links TRBV6-2 or TRBV6-3 to TRBJ2-5; D unclear. Germline CDR1 is MNHEY and CDR2 is SVGEGT. Trimming shortened V by 7 bases and J by 1 base, and 7 bases separated the two germline ends. The CDR3 contains 12 residues. The CDR3 loop is CASMRSQETQYF. CDR3 nucleotide sequence: TGTGCCAGCATGAGGTCCCAAGAGACCCAGTACTTC.

The rearrangement links TRBV5-4 to TRBJ2-2; D uncertain. V lost 1 base and J lost 3, with 13 bases in between. The CDR3 loop spans 16 amino acids. CDR1 and CDR2 (germline): SGHNT, YYREEE (reference sequence). DNA of the CDR3: TGTGCCAGCAGCTTGTTTGCTACTACCCACACCGGGGAGCTGTTTTTT. Encoded protein: CASSLFATTHTGELFF.

This rearrangement joins TRBV3-1 to TRBJ2-1; TRBD2 matches 14 bases. Germline CDR1 and CDR2: LGHDT and YNNKEL (reference sequence). The CDR3 is 19 residues long. V was clipped by 2 bases and J by 9 bases; unmatched bases: 15. The CDR3 DNA follows: TGTGCCAGCAGCCAAAACCTCGGGACTAGCGGGAGTCAGGAAGGTGAGCAGTTCTTC. It encodes CASSQNLGTSGSQEGEQFF.

The chain links TRBV7-6 to TRBJ2-3; no reliable D call. This CDR3 has 15 residues. V gave up 3 bases and J gave up 1 base, with 11 bases separating them. Germline values: CDR1 SGHVS, CDR2 FNYEAQ. Here the CDR3 reads CASSFPYKRTDTQYF. The CDR3 nucleotides read TGTGCCAGCAGCTTCCCATATAAACGCACAGATACGCAGTATTTT. Together with reference TRBV7-6 and TRBJ2-3, the CDR3 gives the full variable domain: GAGVSQSPRYKVTKRGQDVALRCDPISGHVSLYWYRQALGQGPEFLTYFNYEAQQDKSGLPNDRFSAERPEGSISTLTIQRTEQRDSAMYRCASSFPYKRTDTQYFGPGTRLTVL.

This chain links TRBV20-1 with TRBJ2-1, with D unresolved. From germline, CDR1 is DFQATT and CDR2 SNEGSKA (reference sequence). The V end was cut by 3 bases, the J end by 0 bases, with 12 bases between. This CDR3 is built from 15 residues. CDR3 coding DNA: TGCAGTGCTAGCCGCCGCCCGAGCTCCTACAATGAGCAGTTCTTC. Its protein is CSASRRPSSYNEQFF.

The chain links TRBV28 to TRBJ2-7, with 8 bases that match TRBD1. J lost 5 bases, V lost 10 bases, and 7 bases had no gene match. Germline V lookup: CDR1 MDHEN, CDR2 SYDVKM. This CDR3 spans 12 amino acids. The CDR3 protein is CAIRRRGHEQYF. CDR3 sequence (DNA): TGTGCCATCCGGCGCAGGGGGCACGAGCAGTACTTC.

The V and J genes are TRBV19 and TRBJ2-7, with 8 bases identical to TRBD1. Germline CDR1 reads LNHDA; CDR2 reads SQIVND (reference sequence). Losses at the gene ends were 3 bases for V and 5 bases for J; bases not matched to a gene: 6. This CDR3 has 14 residues. CDR3 DNA: TGTGCCAGTAGTATTCTGGACAGGGCCAACGAGCAGTACTTC. It yields the protein CASSILDRANEQYF.

The chain couples TRBV29-1 to TRBJ2-3; no definite D call. This CDR3 is built from 14 residues. The germline V and J ends were trimmed by 5 bases and 0 bases, with 12 bases remaining between them. Germline CDR1 reads SQVTM; CDR2 reads ANQGSEA. The CDR3 DNA reads TGCAGCGTTTCCGGAGATCGGAGCACAGATACGCAGTATTTT. Protein sequence: CSVSGDRSTDTQYF.

The chain links TRBV19 to TRBJ2-7; D perhaps matches TRBD1 (6 bases). V shed 6 bases and J shed 3 bases, with 18 bases lying between them. Germline lookup yields CDR1 LNHDA and CDR2 SQIVND (reference sequence). The CDR3 is 15 amino acids. The CDR3: CASSIAKTGNYEQYF. CDR3 nucleotide sequence: TGTGCCAGTAGCATCGCGAAAACAGGGAACTACGAGCAGTACTTC.

Here the CDR3 reads CASTKRLSDDTQYF. The DNA of the CDR3 is TGTGCCAGTACTAAGAGACTCAGCGATGATACGCAGTATTTT. The J gene is TRBJ2-3, the V gene TRBV19; D not certain. The CDR3 is made up of 14 amino acids. V shed 7 bases and J shed 6 bases, with 17 bases lying between them. Germline V lookup: CDR1 LNHDA, CDR2 SQIVND (reference sequence). The whole variable domain, remainder taken from reference TRBV19 and TRBJ2-3, is DGGITQSPKYLFRKEGQNVTLSCEQNLNHDAMYWYRQDPGQGLRLIYYSQIVNDFQKGDIAEGYSVSREKKESFPLTVTSAQKNPTAFYLCASTKRLSDDTQYFGPGTRLTVL.

V is TRBV28 and J is TRBJ1-1; D is unclear. The germline V gene has CDR1 MDHEN and CDR2 SYDVKM. CDR3 length: 11 amino acids. The V and J ends lost 7 bases and 8 bases respectively, with 11 bases between them. The CDR3 DNA is TGTGCCAGCACCCTATCCGAGGAAGCTTTCTTT. Encoded protein: CASTLSEEAFF.

The V call is TRBV29-1, the J call TRBJ1-1; 9 positions agree with TRBD1. This CDR3 contains 12 residues. Germline assignment: CDR1 SQVTM and CDR2 ANQGSEA. J lost 5 bases, V lost 6 bases, and 4 bases had no gene match. CDR3 loop: CSVYRGPTEAFF. DNA for the CDR3: TGCAGCGTCTACAGGGGGCCGACTGAAGCTTTCTTT.

The chain links TRBV30 to TRBJ1-5, with D maybe TRBD1 (6 bases). This CDR3 spans 15 amino acids. V lost 1 base and J lost 0, with 10 bases in between. Germline lookup yields CDR1 GTSNPN and CDR2 SVGIG (reference sequence). DNA of the CDR3: TGTGCCTGGAGTGCGAGGACAGTTAGCAATCAGCCCCAGCATTTT. Translated: CAWSARTVSNQPQHF.

The chain links TRBV28 to TRBJ2-5; the match to TRBD2 covers 10 bases. Germline CDR1 reads MDHEN; CDR2 reads SYDVKM. The CDR3 runs 17 residues. Trimming took 2 bases from V and 4 from J; bases not matched to a gene: 10. The CDR3 loop is CASSLTGLAGASETQYF. The CDR3 region has the DNA TGTGCCAGCAGTTTAACGGGTCTAGCGGGAGCTTCAGAGACCCAGTACTTC.

The chain couples TRBV6-2 or TRBV6-3 to TRBJ1-5, with TRBD1 identical over 8 bases. CDR3 length: 12 amino acids. J lost 6 bases, V lost 6 bases, and 1 base had no gene match. Germline CDR1 and CDR2: MNHEY and SVGEGT. The CDR3 loop reads CASRTGVQPQHF. Written as DNA, the CDR3 is TGTGCCAGCAGGACAGGGGTTCAGCCCCAGCATTTT.

V and J are TRBV7-2 and TRBJ1-5; no clear D gene. With 5 bases removed from V and 9 bases from J, the gap between germline ends came to 11 bases. Germline CDR1 and CDR2: SGHTA and FQGNSA. The CDR3 spans 12 residues. CDR3 region: CASSPDAAPQHF. The CDR3 coding sequence is TGTGCCAGCAGCCCAGACGCTGCGCCCCAGCATTTT.

The V gene is TRBV24-1, the J gene TRBJ1-4; TRBD1 matches 9 bases. The ends lost 2 bases at V and 7 bases at J; junction bases unmatched: 7. The CDR3 covers 16 residues. Germline assignment: CDR1 KGHDR and CDR2 SFDVKD. CDR3 region: CATSDSRQGGTEKLFF. The CDR3 DNA reads as TGTGCCACCAGTGATTCCCGACAGGGGGGAACTGAAAAACTGTTTTTT.

The chain uses TRBV20-1 and TRBJ2-7; no clear D gene. The germline V gene encodes CDR1 DFQATT and CDR2 SNEGSKA (reference sequence). V was cut by 5 bases and J by 8 bases, with 10 bases left in between. The CDR3 runs 10 residues. The CDR3 bases are TGCAGTGCTCCAAGGGTCCAGCAGTACTTC. It codes for CSAPRVQQYF.

The V gene is TRBV29-1, the J gene TRBJ1-1, with a possible D match to TRBD1 (5 bases). There are 14 residues in the CDR3. The germline gives CDR1 SQVTM, CDR2 ANQGSEA. Trimming took off 2 bases at V and 4 bases at J, with 14 bases between the two ends. CDR3 sequence: CSVELPGIITEAFF. The CDR3 DNA is TGCAGCGTTGAATTACCAGGGATTATCACTGAAGCTTTCTTT.

The chain links TRBV12-3 or TRBV12-4 to TRBJ1-2; D remains unclear. Trimming shortened V by 5 bases and J by 8 bases, and 18 bases separated the two germline ends. CDR3 size: 14 residues. CDR3 amino acids: CASSPTRELRGYTF. Written as DNA, the CDR3 is TGTGCCAGCAGTCCTACGCGGGAGCTAAGGGGCTACACCTTC.

The J gene is TRBJ1-5, the V gene TRBV23-1, with a tentative D call TRBD1 (5 bases). TRBV23-1 belongs to the ORF category, with a function that is uncertain. The V gene lost 0 bases and the J gene lost 0 bases, with 15 bases spanning the gap. The CDR3 is 18 amino acids. Written as DNA, the CDR3 is TGCGCCAGCAGTCAATCAGGGGTGAGGTACTATAGCAATCAGCCCCAGCATTTT. This gives the protein CASSQSGVRYYSNQPQHF.

This clonotype showed up just once. The CDR3 protein is CASSNHVSYNEQFF. The CDR3 coding sequence is TGCGCCAGCTCCAATCATGTCTCCTACAATGAGCAGTTCTTC. V gene TRBV5-1 combines with J gene TRBJ2-1; D is uncertain. The CDR3 length is 14 residues. CDR1 is SGHRS and CDR2 is YFSETQ in the germline V gene. V was pared by 7 bases and J by 0 bases, with 11 bases between. Combining the CDR3 with reference TRBV5-1 and TRBJ2-1 gives the whole variable domain KAGVTQTPRYLIKTRGQQVTLSCSPISGHRSVSWYQQTPGQGLQFLFEYFSETQRNKGNFPGRFSGRQFSNSRSEMNVSTLELGDSALYLCASSNHVSYNEQFFGPGTRLTVL.